Below, 18 T cell receptor beta chains from the same sample are listed, as sequenced in a study of blood T cell repertoires in COVID-19 (dated by TCRdb to between 2020 and 2021). The library was built by means of the immunoSEQ multiplex PCR assay. TCRdb's version of the immuneACCESS table is confined to in-frame rearrangements and falls short of the full clone set. An unresolved V gene accounts for under half of the shortfall where checked; the remainder is of unknown origin. Across this sample there are 150,000 to 200,000 clones, with about 90% seen only once. The ten largest account for about 22% of the sample. Sequencing input: peripheral blood. These receptors originate from a man between 60 and 75 years old with active or convalescent COVID-19.

The chain is built from TRBV5-1 and TRBJ1-2, with D perhaps matching TRBD1 (5 bases). The V gene's germline CDR1 is SGHRS and CDR2 YFSETQ. Deletions cut 6 bases from V and 3 bases from J, with 18 bases between. CDR3 size: 15 residues. This CDR3 reads CASKVSDSLYYGYTF. CDR3 nucleotides: TGCGCCAGCAAAGTCTCCGACAGCCTTTACTATGGCTACACCTTC.

J is TRBJ2-1 and V is TRBV10-1, with D tentatively TRBD1 (6 bases). Germline values: CDR1 WNHNN, CDR2 SYGVQD (reference sequence). Trimming shortened V by 2 bases and J by 14 bases, and 16 bases separated the two germline ends. This CDR3 has 13 amino acids. The CDR3 nucleotides read TGCGCCAGCAGTGAGGATCTAGTAACAGGGAAGTTCTTC. It is translated as CASSEDLVTGKFF.

The chain links TRBV5-1 to TRBJ1-6, with 7 bases matching TRBD1. The V segment lost 5 bases and the J segment 10 bases; nucleotides outside the gene matches: 9. From germline, CDR1 is SGHRS and CDR2 YFSETQ. This CDR3 region has 14 residues. CDR3 amino acids: CASRGDSEGSPLHF. DNA for the CDR3: TGCGCCAGCAGAGGGGACAGTGAGGGGTCACCCCTCCACTTT.

This clone was counted a single time. CDR3 amino acids: CASSLGSANSPLHF. In nucleotides, the CDR3 is TGTGCCAGCAGCCTAGGTAGTGCCAATTCACCCCTCCACTTT. This chain joins TRBV7-9 and TRBJ1-6; D not resolved. CDR1 and CDR2 from the germline V gene are SEHNR and FQNEAQ (reference sequence). CDR3 length: 14 amino acids. Trimming stripped 5 bases from V and 7 bases from J, with 12 bases between.

The V gene is TRBV23-1, the J gene TRBJ1-2; D gene ambiguous. TRBV23-1 is noted as an ORF with a role that remains uncertain. Deletions cut 6 bases from V and 2 bases from J, with 10 bases between. The CDR3 runs to 13 residues. For the CDR3, the DNA is TGCGCCAGCAGGAGGGAAAGGAACTATGGCTACACCTTC. This gives the protein CASRRERNYGYTF.

The rearrangement joins TRBV6-5 to TRBJ2-2; 14 bases are shared with TRBD2. Germline trimming cut 6 bases from V and 4 bases from J; bases unmatched to any gene: 1. CDR3 length equals 15 residues. The germline gives CDR1 MNHEY, CDR2 SVGAGI. CDR3 protein: CASSGLAGGTGELFF. CDR3 DNA: TGTGCCAGCAGCGGACTAGCGGGGGGCACCGGGGAGCTGTTTTTT.

The rearrangement uses TRBV6-1 and TRBJ1-4; the match to TRBD1 covers 8 bases. The CDR3 is made up of 14 amino acids. The V gene end was trimmed by 1 base and the J gene end by 10 bases; junction bases not matched to a gene: 5. Germline values: CDR1 MNHNS, CDR2 SASEGT. CDR3 protein: CASSEGQGAVKLFF. The DNA for the CDR3 is TGTGCCAGCAGTGAAGGCCAGGGGGCAGTAAAACTGTTTTTT.

This clone was seen once. The rearrangement uses TRBV5-4 and TRBJ2-5, with 9 bases fitting TRBD1. Germline CDR1 and CDR2: SGHNT and YYREEE (reference sequence). The CDR3 loop spans 14 amino acids. The V and J ends lost 4 bases and 5 bases, in that order; junction bases with no gene match: 6. DNA of the CDR3: TGTGCCAGCAGCCTAACAGGGGGCGCTGAGACCCAGTACTTC. This codes for CASSLTGGAETQYF.

This rearrangement joins TRBV12-5 to TRBJ2-5; TRBD2 matches at 8 bases. The CDR3 runs 13 residues. V shed 6 bases and J 5 bases; nucleotides not matched to a gene: 5. Looked up from germline, CDR1 is LGHNT and CDR2 is FRNRAP. The CDR3 loop is CASGSSGGETQYF. CDR3 bases: TGTGCTAGTGGCTCCAGCGGGGGTGAGACCCAGTACTTC.

The chain links TRBV29-1 to TRBJ1-6; maybe TRBD1 (5 bases). Germline loops: CDR1 SQVTM, CDR2 ANQGSEA. The CDR3 length is 13 residues. V lost 5 bases to trimming and J lost 6 bases, with 11 bases between them. CDR3 in amino acids: CSVRGEGNSPLHF. CDR3 DNA sequence: TGCAGCGTTCGGGGGGAGGGTAATTCACCCCTCCACTTT.

The chain recombines TRBV3-1 (or the pseudogene TRBV3-2) with TRBJ2-3; 13 bases map to TRBD2. The CDR3 extends over 16 amino acids. Trimming cost V 1 base and J 11 bases; bases outside gene matches: 9. CDR1 and CDR2 (germline): LGHDT, YNNKEL (reference sequence). The CDR3 sequence is CASSQGLAGGERMQYF. DNA for the CDR3: TGTGCCAGCAGCCAAGGACTAGCGGGGGGAGAACGTATGCAGTATTTT.

The chain employs TRBV5-1 and TRBJ1-6; TRBD1 agrees at 10 bases. Trimming removed 4 bases from V and 9 bases from J; junction bases left unmatched: 4. Germline V CDR1 and CDR2: SGHRS, YFSETQ. This CDR3 is 14 amino acids long. CDR3 nucleotides: TGCGCCAGCAGCGGGGACAGGGGAGGTTCACCCCTCCACTTT. Encoded protein: CASSGDRGGSPLHF.

The sample holds a few counts of this clone. This rearrangement joins TRBV4-1 to TRBJ2-1; D is uncertain. The germline V and J ends were trimmed by 4 bases and 4 bases, with 14 bases remaining between them. The CDR3 is 15 residues long. Germline assignment: CDR1 MGHRA and CDR2 YSYEKL. The CDR3 DNA is TGCGCCAGCAGCCTGCTTGGGTCGGGTTACAATGAGCAGTTCTTC. Its translation is CASSLLGSGYNEQFF.

The chain combines TRBV29-1 with TRBJ1-3; unclear D gene. Trimming left V 4 bases short and J 2 bases short, with 12 bases between. CDR1 SQVTM and CDR2 ANQGSEA come from the germline V gene. This CDR3 comprises 14 residues. The CDR3 nucleotides are TGCAGCGTTGCTTCACCACAGACTGGAAACACCATATATTTT. Its protein is CSVASPQTGNTIYF.

This rearrangement joins TRBV28 to TRBJ2-3; 7 bases map to TRBD2. Germline CDR1 is MDHEN and CDR2 is SYDVKM. Trimming removed 8 bases from V and 2 bases from J; junction bases left unmatched: 4. This CDR3 is built from 13 residues. The CDR3 here is CASSGGNTDTQYF. The CDR3 nucleotides are TGTGCCAGCTCCGGGGGGAACACAGATACGCAGTATTTT. The full variable domain, in which reference TRBV28 and TRBJ2-3 provide the parts outside the CDR3, is DVKVTQSSRYLVKRTGEKVFLECVQDMDHENMFWYRQDPGLGLRLIYFSYDVKMKEKGDIPEGYSVSREKKERFSLILESASTNQTSMYLCASSGGNTDTQYFGPGTRLTVL.

The rearrangement links TRBV19 to TRBJ1-2; D remains unclear. The CDR3 has 13 amino acids. CDR1 is LNHDA, CDR2 SQIVND, per germline (reference sequence). Trimming removed 11 bases at V and 4 bases at J, with 17 bases between. CDR3 loop: CASVGRASYGYTF. DNA of the CDR3: TGTGCCTCAGTGGGGAGGGCCTCCTATGGCTACACCTTC.

J is TRBJ1-2 and V is TRBV3-1 (or the pseudogene TRBV3-2); 7 bases are shared with TRBD1. Germline V gene lookup returns CDR1 LGHDT and CDR2 YNNKEL (reference sequence). CDR3 length equals 13 residues. V was clipped by 4 bases and J by 4 bases; unmatched bases: 3. The CDR3, as DNA: TGTGCCAGCAGCCCCTCAGGGGGCTATGGCTACACCTTC. This codes for CASSPSGGYGYTF.

Here the CDR3 DNA reads TGTGCCAGCTCACCCATTGCGTCCCCGCGGACTGAAGCTTTCTTT. This encodes CASSPIASPRTEAFF. The chain couples TRBV18 to TRBJ1-1; D remains ambiguous. Germline V gives CDR1 KGHSH, CDR2 LQKENI. The CDR3 has 15 residues. V was shortened by 3 bases and J by 5 bases, with 16 bases between the two germline ends. Supplemented by reference TRBV18 and TRBJ1-1, the full variable domain reads NAGVMQNPRHLVRRRGQEARLRCSPMKGHSHVYWYRQLPEEGLKFMVYLQKENIIDESGMPKERFSAEFPKEGPSILRIQQVVRGDSAAYFCASSPIASPRTEAFFGQGTRLTVV.